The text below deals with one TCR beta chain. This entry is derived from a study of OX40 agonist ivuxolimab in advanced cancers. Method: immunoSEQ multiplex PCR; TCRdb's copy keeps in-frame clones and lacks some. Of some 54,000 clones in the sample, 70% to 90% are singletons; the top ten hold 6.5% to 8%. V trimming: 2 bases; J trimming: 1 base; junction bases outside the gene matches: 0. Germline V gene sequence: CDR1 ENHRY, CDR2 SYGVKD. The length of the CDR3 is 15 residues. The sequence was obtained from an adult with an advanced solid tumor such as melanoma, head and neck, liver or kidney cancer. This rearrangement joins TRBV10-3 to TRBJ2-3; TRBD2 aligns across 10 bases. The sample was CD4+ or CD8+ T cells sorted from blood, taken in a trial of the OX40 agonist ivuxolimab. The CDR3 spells CAISETSGGTDTQYF. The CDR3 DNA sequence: TGTGCCATCAGTGAGACTAGCGGGGGCACAGATACGCAGTATTTT.